These T cell receptor beta chains were read from a single sample in a study of OX40 agonist ivuxolimab in advanced cancers. Libraries were prepared by immunoSEQ multiplex PCR; TCRdb keeps only in-frame clonotypes and omits some of them. Of 60,000 to 75,000 clones listed, approximately 92% are singletons. This specimen consisted of CD4+ or CD8+ T cells sorted from blood, obtained in a trial of the OX40 agonist ivuxolimab. The receptors here all came from an adult with an advanced solid tumor such as melanoma, head and neck, liver or kidney cancer. The CDR3 runs from the conserved cysteine through the conserved F or W. Part of the rows lack a size; the others show once, few, many or a class for expanded clones.

v_gene,abundance,CDR3aa
TRBV25-1,-,CAVGRAGTNTEAFF
TRBV4-1,once,CASSHQKDSSSTDTQYF
TRBV6-5,-,CASNPLAENTGELFF
TRBV11-3,once,CASSLRDHSYEQYF
TRBV30,-,CAWRVSQETQYF
TRBV6-6,-,CASSHYRGTLQETQYF
TRBV4-1,few,CASSQGVYGYTF
TRBV4-1,-,CASSQRGTGDYEQYF
TRBV9,-,CASSVEPGGSYEQYF
TRBV25-1,-,CASSWGTGELFF
TRBV4-1,-,CASSSGSLVDEQYF
TRBV6-5,-,CASSALGLHNEQFF
TRBV10-3,once,CAIGGQGMNTEAFF
TRBV5-4,-,CASSYWTENYGYTF
TRBV7-9,-,CASSSGLAIGNEQFF
TRBV15,once,CATSGATGELFF
TRBV30,once,CAWSVLGPGQSEAFF
TRBV7-3,-,CASSLTGTSGVETQYF
TRBV9,-,CASSANPLSGDTGELFF
TRBV14,-,CASSQEGDLGLSYGYTF
TRBV4-1,-,CASSQDAGGSTYEQYF
TRBV11-2,-,CASSAARGLGANVLTF
TRBV11-2,-,CASSYTPGTGPSLGYTF
TRBV19,-,CASSILAGGRYNEQFF